Sequencing of this T cell receptor beta chain was carried out in a study of cytomegalovirus exposure and HLA in healthy donors. Study as a whole: One earlier analysis, a look at 180 million or so T cells, found fewer than 140 million unique TCR beta sequences. General study results and limits: Later analysis placed DRB1 highest and HLA-C lowest in TCR association rates, which differed by HLA locus. An analysis done earlier found most TCR beta V segments productive about 87% or about 30% of the time.

The germline V gene has CDR1 MNHEY and CDR2 SMNVEV (reference sequence). The V and J ends lost 7 bases and 1 base, in that order; junction bases with no gene match: 6. The CDR3 contains 17 residues. With 60 Vbeta and 13 Jbeta primers, the PCR was carried out. Sequencing was performed with immunoSEQ multiplex PCR; in TCRdb, only in-frame clones are kept and a portion is missing. Here the sample spans 90,000 to 120,000 clones, roughly 82% being singletons. Turning to this clone: The antigen remains unidentified.

The rearrangement joins TRBV27 to TRBJ2-1, with 14 nucleotides matching TRBD2. Sequencing was performed on PBMCs. The receptor was isolated from a male donor in good health and CMV-seronegative. The DNA of the CDR3 is TGTGCCAGCACCGGGACTAGCGGGAGCGAGTCCTACAATGAGCAGTTCTTC. The encoded protein is CASTGTSGSESYNEQFF.